Included here is one T cell receptor beta chain sequence, with context. Its antigen remains unidentified. Described time point: 2015-2016 season, 7 days after influenza vaccination. These data originate in a study of follicular helper T cells after annual influenza vaccination. Broader study findings: ICOS+CD38+ cTfh clonality tracked population frequency, and its change tracked circulating plasmablast change. Just roughly 9-22% of cells analyzed had recovered productive TCRB sequences.

Produced via immunoSEQ multiplex PCR; TCRdb's table is partial and in-frame only. Of 8,000 to 9,000 clones in the sample, more than 75% were seen once. The V end lost 4 bases, the J end lost 9 bases, and 13 bases lay between the germline ends. The CDR3 loop spans 13 amino acids. The V gene's germline CDR1 is SNHLY and CDR2 FYNNEI. The receptor was isolated from an adult who received the influenza vaccine. The material was CXCR5+ CD38- circulating T follicular helper cells from blood, obtained 7 days after influenza vaccination. Regarding subset: circulating Tfh, non-naive CD4+CXCR5+PD-1+ (ICOS+CD38+ or ICOS-CD38-). The rearrangement joins TRBV2 to TRBJ2-1, with D unresolved. This chain's CDR3 is CASSVLGHGEQFF. In nucleotides, the CDR3 is TGTGCCAGCAGTGTCCTCGGTCACGGTGAGCAGTTCTTC.